A single sample gave rise to the 20 T cell receptor beta chains below, sequenced in a study of blood T cell repertoires in COVID-19. The repertoire was sequenced with immunoSEQ multiplex PCR; TCRdb's copy has only in-frame clones and lacks some. The table includes 120,000 or so clones, around 80% detected once. Specimen: peripheral blood. The receptors stem from a man between 65 and 79 years old with acute or convalescent COVID-19.

CDR3 residues: CASSVYRGSYNEQFF. CDR3 in DNA: TGTGCCAGCAGCGTCTACAGGGGTTCCTACAATGAGCAGTTCTTC. The V call is TRBV5-8, the J call TRBJ2-1, with 7 nucleotides matching TRBD1. Germline V gives CDR1 SGHTS, CDR2 YDEGEE. V trimming: 4 bases; J trimming: 1 base; junction bases outside the gene matches: 5. The CDR3 extends over 15 amino acids.

The genes are TRBV19 and TRBJ1-1; TRBD1 is a possible D gene (5 bases). Germline CDR1 is LNHDA and CDR2 is SQIVND (reference sequence). V was pared by 2 bases and J by 11 bases, with 12 bases between. The CDR3 runs to 12 residues. In DNA form, the CDR3 reads TGTGCCAGTAGTATAATGGGGCAGAGGGCTTTCTTT. Its protein product is CASSIMGQRAFF.

The rearrangement links TRBV12-3 or TRBV12-4 to TRBJ1-2; D gene unclear. The CDR3 runs to 13 residues. Trimming removed 3 bases at V and 0 bases at J, with 5 bases between. Here the CDR3 reads CASSLSANYGYTF. DNA for the CDR3: TGTGCCAGCAGTTTGAGTGCTAACTATGGCTACACCTTC.

The chain employs TRBV6-5 and TRBJ1-3; weak D call: TRBD1 (6 bases). This CDR3 region has 14 residues. V shed 7 bases and J shed 2 bases, with 12 bases lying between them. The germline V gene has CDR1 MNHEY and CDR2 SVGAGI. The CDR3 coding sequence is TGTGCCAGCACTCCCCCAGGGGCTGGAAACACCATATATTTT. Amino acids: CASTPPGAGNTIYF.

The genes are TRBV6-5 and TRBJ1-1, with no clear D. The CDR3 sequence is 13 residues long. Looked up from germline, CDR1 is MNHEY and CDR2 is SVGAGI. V was shortened by 5 bases and J by 4 bases, with 11 bases between the two germline ends. CDR3 coding DNA: TGTGCCAGCAGTAGCTACGAGGGCACTGAAGCTTTCTTT. It specifies CASSSYEGTEAFF.

The chain employs TRBV7-6 and TRBJ1-6; no firm D call. Germline V gene sequence: CDR1 SGHVS, CDR2 FNYEAQ. This CDR3 spans 15 amino acids. Trimming took 0 bases from V and 4 from J, leaving 7 bases between them. CDR3: CASSLARQYNSPLHF. CDR3 sequence (DNA): TGTGCCAGCAGCTTAGCGCGGCAGTATAATTCACCCCTCCACTTT. Together with reference TRBV7-6 and TRBJ1-6, the CDR3 gives the full variable domain: GAGVSQSPRYKVTKRGQDVALRCDPISGHVSLYWYRQALGQGPEFLTYFNYEAQQDKSGLPNDRFSAERPEGSISTLTIQRTEQRDSAMYRCASSLARQYNSPLHFGNGTRLTVT.

The table lists this clone with a few counts. The J gene is TRBJ2-3, the V gene TRBV29-1, with TRBD2 matching over 12 bases. J was trimmed by 2 bases and V by 5 bases; bases with no gene match: 17. Germline assignment: CDR1 SQVTM and CDR2 ANQGSEA. The CDR3 contains 19 residues. This CDR3 reads CSVPGDSRTSGANTDTQYF. The CDR3 bases are TGCAGCGTTCCCGGAGATTCACGGACTAGCGGGGCCAACACAGATACGCAGTATTTT.

This chain joins TRBV10-3 and TRBJ2-3; 7 bases align to TRBD1. Germline V lookup: CDR1 ENHRY, CDR2 SYGVKD. V gave up 6 bases and J gave up 2 bases; unmatched junction bases: 5. The CDR3 length is 14 residues. This CDR3 is CAIRPRGITDTQYF. The CDR3 nucleotides read TGTGCCATCAGACCCAGGGGGATCACAGATACGCAGTATTTT.

V usage is TRBV10-3 and J usage is TRBJ2-3; 11 positions agree with TRBD2. V lost 6 bases, J lost 3 bases, and 5 bases stayed unmatched. This CDR3 contains 15 residues. The germline V gene has CDR1 ENHRY and CDR2 SYGVKD. The CDR3 DNA is TGTGCCATCAGACGTAGCGGGGGGGAAACAGATACGCAGTATTTT. Translated: CAIRRSGGETDTQYF.

The chain couples TRBV6-5 to TRBJ2-5; 10 bases agree with TRBD1. The length of the CDR3 is 16 residues. The germline gives CDR1 MNHEY, CDR2 SVGAGI. V was clipped by 4 bases and J by 5 bases; unmatched bases: 10. The CDR3 here is CASSSLDRGRGETQYF. The CDR3 DNA follows: TGTGCCAGCAGTTCTCTTGACAGGGGGCGAGGGGAGACCCAGTACTTC.

This sequence joins TRBV11-2 and TRBJ1-5, with D possibly being TRBD1 (5 bases). Per the germline V gene, CDR1 is SGHAT and CDR2 is FQNNGV. The CDR3 runs 14 residues. V lost 5 bases to trimming and J lost 2 bases, with 10 bases between them. The CDR3 nucleotides read TGTGCCAGCAGCCTAGTAGGGGGCAATCAGCCCCAGCATTTT. Its translation: CASSLVGGNQPQHF.

J is TRBJ2-3 and V is TRBV9; D perhaps matches TRBD1 (6 bases). Trimming shortened V by 2 bases and J by 6 bases, and 16 bases separated the two germline ends. The V gene's germline CDR1 is SGDLS and CDR2 YYNGEE. The CDR3 loop spans 15 amino acids. DNA of the CDR3: TGTGCCAGCAGCGTTAGCTTGTTGGGGGCGGATACGCAGTATTTT. This translates into CASSVSLLGADTQYF.

This sequence joins TRBV6-6 and TRBJ2-3; D may be TRBD1 (6 bases). Germline CDR1 reads MNHNY; CDR2 reads SVGAGI (reference sequence). The CDR3 length is 16 residues. The germline V and J ends were trimmed by 6 bases and 2 bases, with 18 bases remaining between them. CDR3 in amino acids: CASRPGLGGATDTQYF. CDR3 in DNA: TGTGCCAGCAGGCCCGGTTTAGGGGGAGCCACAGATACGCAGTATTTT.

This chain links TRBV11-2 with TRBJ1-2, with a weak D call TRBD1 (6 bases). Germline-derived CDR1 and CDR2 are SGHAT and FQNNGV. The V end lost 4 bases, the J end lost 4 bases, and 10 bases lay between the germline ends. This CDR3 is 13 amino acids long. The CDR3 nucleotides are TGTGCCAGCAGCTCGGGACACGGCTATGGCTACACCTTC. Residues: CASSSGHGYGYTF.

In this sample, this clone turned up a few times. CDR3 loop: CASSQTEGQGYEQYF. In nucleotides, the CDR3 is TGTGCCAGCTCACAGACCGAGGGACAGGGGTACGAGCAGTACTTC. V usage is TRBV18 and J usage is TRBJ2-7, with 10 bases aligning to TRBD1. Germline V gene data show CDR1 as KGHSH and CDR2 as LQKENI. J was trimmed by 4 bases and V by 4 bases; bases with no gene match: 7. This CDR3 spans 15 amino acids.

The genes are TRBV7-9 and TRBJ2-5; a weak D match, TRBD2 (6 bases). This CDR3 is built from 14 residues. The germline V gene has CDR1 SEHNR and CDR2 FQNEAQ (reference sequence). Trimming pared 5 bases from V and 4 bases from J, leaving 14 bases between. Here the CDR3 reads CASSLRGSGETQYF. The CDR3 nucleotides are TGTGCCAGCAGCCTGAGGGGTAGCGGAGAGACCCAGTACTTC.

A few counts support this clone. DNA for the CDR3: TGTGCCTGGAGTGCATACAGGGGGCGCGGCGGTGGTAATTCACCCCTCCACTTT. It translates to CAWSAYRGRGGGNSPLHF. The chain has TRBV30 and TRBJ1-6; 9 nucleotides line up with TRBD1. Germline V gives CDR1 GTSNPN, CDR2 SVGIG (reference sequence). V was clipped by 1 base and J by 6 bases; unmatched bases: 13. The CDR3 is 18 residues long. The variable domain in full, completed from reference TRBV30 and TRBJ1-6, reads SQTIHQWPATLVQPVGSPLSLECTVEGTSNPNLYWYRQAAGRGLQLLFYSVGIGQISSEVPQNLSASRPQDRQFILSSKKLLLSDSGFYLCAWSAYRGRGGGNSPLHFGNGTRLTVT.

The rearrangement joins TRBV3-1 (or the pseudogene TRBV3-2) to TRBJ2-1, with 8 positions matching TRBD2. The germline V gene has CDR1 LGHDT and CDR2 YNNKEL (reference sequence). The CDR3 runs 14 residues. The ends lost 3 bases at V and 3 bases at J; junction bases unmatched: 1. CDR3 coding DNA: TGTGCCAGCAGCCACCTAGCGGGCTACAATGAGCAGTTCTTC. Translation: CASSHLAGYNEQFF.

This clone was seen only once. This chain connects TRBV6-1 to TRBJ1-6, with D perhaps TRBD1 (5 bases). This CDR3 comprises 13 residues. Germline V gene sequence: CDR1 MNHNS, CDR2 SASEGT. The V and J ends lost 2 bases and 8 bases respectively, with 7 bases between them. CDR3: CASSEIRDSPLHF. The CDR3 DNA reads TGTGCCAGCAGTGAAATCAGGGATTCACCCCTCCACTTT.

This rearrangement joins TRBV28 to TRBJ1-2; D is unresolved. This CDR3 has 13 residues. The V gene lost 1 base and the J gene lost 4 bases, with 7 bases spanning the gap. Germline V gene sequence: CDR1 MDHEN, CDR2 SYDVKM. The CDR3 DNA reads TGTGCCAGCAGTTTATCTAGTTTCTATGGCTACACCTTC. The encoded protein is CASSLSSFYGYTF.